Listed here are 13 T cell receptor beta chains from one sample, sequenced in a study of response to subunit inactivated influenza vaccine. One entry per CDR3 protein, called by TCRdb with MiXCR from the RT-PCR reads. The sample lists more than 150,000 distinct CDR3 sequences; roughly a tenth were seen once. Sequenced material: CD8+ T cells sorted from PBMCs, taken less than 30 months after vaccination. The origin of the receptors is a man between 50 and 69 years old who received an inactivated influenza vaccine.

This clonotype has more than one count but fewer than ten. The rearrangement uses TRBV5-1 and TRBJ2-3; TRBD2 matches at 9 bases. The junction had 1 base not matched to a gene; V was cut back by 2 bases and J by 0 bases. This CDR3 is 15 amino acids long. Per the germline V gene, CDR1 is SGHRS and CDR2 is YFSETQ. The CDR3 reads CASSLTSGSTDTQYF. The CDR3 DNA is TGCGCCAGCAGCTTAACTAGCGGGAGCACAGATACGCAGTATTTT. The full variable domain, its missing parts supplied by reference TRBV5-1 and TRBJ2-3, is KAGVTQTPRYLIKTRGQQVTLSCSPISGHRSVSWYQQTPGQGLQFLFEYFSETQRNKGNFPGRFSGRQFSNSRSEMNVSTLELGDSALYLCASSLTSGSTDTQYFGPGTRLTVL.

This clonotype was recorded many times. This chain links TRBV28 with TRBJ2-5, with 7 bases lining up with TRBD2. The CDR3 has 15 amino acids. J gave up 1 base and V 0 bases, and 2 bases lay outside the gene matches. From germline, CDR1 is MDHEN and CDR2 SYDVKM. CDR3 sequence: CASSLWRESQETQYF. DNA for the CDR3: TGTGCCAGCAGTTTATGGCGGGAGTCCCAAGAGACCCAGTACTTC.

This clonotype turned up a few times. The J gene is TRBJ1-5, the V gene TRBV19; D not resolved. V was shortened by 7 bases and J by 0 bases, with 13 bases between the two germline ends. Looked up from germline, CDR1 is LNHDA and CDR2 is SQIVND (reference sequence). CDR3 length equals 15 residues. The CDR3 sequence is CASIDDIYSNQPQHF. CDR3 nucleotide sequence: TGTGCCAGTATTGACGACATCTATAGCAATCAGCCCCAGCATTTT.

The rearrangement joins TRBV7-8 to TRBJ1-2; D is uncertain. This CDR3 spans 15 amino acids. Germline V gives CDR1 SGHVS, CDR2 FQNEAQ. The V end was cut by 1 base, the J end by 4 bases, with 13 bases between. The CDR3 region has the DNA TGTGCCAGCAGCTTAGGATCCGGCTTTGTCTATGGCTACACCTTC. This gives the protein CASSLGSGFVYGYTF.

There are a few counts of this clonotype. The rearrangement links TRBV4-2 to TRBJ1-2; 7 bases match TRBD1. Germline V gives CDR1 LGHNA, CDR2 YNFKEQ. The length of the CDR3 is 11 residues. V lost 1 base, J lost 12 bases, and 2 bases stayed unmatched. This chain's CDR3 is CASSQGQGDTF. CDR3 nucleotides: TGTGCCAGCAGCCAAGGACAGGGTGACACCTTC.

This rearrangement joins TRBV7-9 to TRBJ1-1; no definite D call. Per the germline V gene, CDR1 is SEHNR and CDR2 is FQNEAQ (reference sequence). V was clipped by 3 bases and J by 1 base, with 9 bases between them. The CDR3 spans 14 residues. The CDR3 spells CASSFVAGNTEAFF. The CDR3 nucleotides read TGTGCCAGCAGCTTTGTCGCCGGGAACACTGAAGCTTTCTTT.

V is TRBV7-9 and J is TRBJ2-5; 7 bases map to TRBD1. The germline V gene encodes CDR1 SEHNR and CDR2 FQNEAQ (reference sequence). Unmatched junction bases numbered 13, after V lost 4 bases and J lost 5 bases. The CDR3 length is 16 residues. The CDR3 DNA is TGTGCCAGCAGCTCCCCATACACAGGGGCCCTCGAGACCCAGTACTTC. Residues: CASSSPYTGALETQYF.

As regards this clonotype: A read error may explain this, as a much larger clone is one base away. The chain uses TRBV2 and TRBJ2-1, with D unresolved. Germline V lookup: CDR1 SNHLY, CDR2 FYNNEI. CDR3 length: 13 residues. The V and J ends lost 6 bases and 8 bases respectively, with 14 bases between them. The CDR3 bases are TGTGCCAGCAGGGTCACGGACGGCTATGAGCAGTTCTTC. This gives the protein CASRVTDGYEQFF.

In its sample, this clonotype was seen a few times. The genes are TRBV5-4 and TRBJ2-7, with 10 bases matching TRBD1. J was trimmed by 3 bases and V by 4 bases; bases with no gene match: 7. This CDR3 has 15 residues. Germline V CDR1 and CDR2: SGHNT, YYREEE (reference sequence). The CDR3 nucleotides are TGTGCCAGCAGCGTCACGGGACAGGGGTTCTACGAGCAGTACTTC. This codes for CASSVTGQGFYEQYF.

This clonotype came up a few times. V is TRBV28 and J is TRBJ2-1, with 12 bases fitting TRBD2. Germline loops: CDR1 MDHEN, CDR2 SYDVKM. The CDR3 sequence is 15 residues long. V lost 2 bases, J lost 5 bases, and 1 base stayed unmatched. The DNA of the CDR3 is TGTGCCAGCAGTTTAGGACTAGCGGGACACAATGAGCAGTTCTTC. Protein sequence: CASSLGLAGHNEQFF.

This chain connects TRBV12-3 or TRBV12-4 to TRBJ2-3, with D perhaps TRBD2 (5 bases). Trimming stripped 2 bases from V and 2 bases from J, with 14 bases between. This CDR3 region has 16 residues. The chain's CDR3 is CASSLSTKDPTDTQYF. Here the CDR3 DNA reads TGTGCCAGCAGTTTATCGACTAAAGACCCCACAGATACGCAGTATTTT.

The chain combines TRBV10-2 with TRBJ2-4; TRBD2 is a possible D gene (6 bases). The CDR3 runs 16 residues. Germline-derived CDR1 and CDR2 are WSHSY and SAAADI. V was clipped by 4 bases and J by 1 base, with 14 bases between them. CDR3 DNA sequence: TGCGCCAGCAGTGGGGGACTCCTTACCGCCAAAAACATTCAGTACTTC. As protein: CASSGGLLTAKNIQYF.

The count of this clonotype is one. The rearrangement uses TRBV10-3 and TRBJ1-2; no firm D call. Germline values: CDR1 ENHRY, CDR2 SYGVKD. CDR3 length equals 14 residues. The V gene lost 2 bases and the J gene lost 4 bases, with 11 bases spanning the gap. The CDR3, as DNA: TGTGCCATCAGTGAGGCAGGAGCCTTCTATGGCTACACCTTC. Translated, it gives CAISEAGAFYGYTF.